This is a list of T cell receptor beta chains from one sample in a study of T cell responses to AZD1222 COVID-19 vaccine. Clones were sequenced by immunoSEQ multiplex PCR, and TCRdb holds only the in-frame ones, with some missing. The sample gives 150,000 to 200,000 clones, less than 95% of which show up once; less than 6.5% is in the top ten. The sequenced sample was peripheral blood, obtained 28 days after the second AZD1222 dose. These receptors were collected from an adult who received the AZD1222 COVID-19 vaccine. Both conserved end residues are part of each CDR3. A D gene is named only where the DNA matches it firmly. Where a row states a size, it is once, few, many or the class of an expanded clone; other rows omit it.

v_call	j_call	d_call	clone_size	cdr3_nt	cdr3_aa
TRBV7-9	TRBJ1-5	-	-	TGTGCCAGCAGCTCGGCCGGGGGCAATCAGCCCCAGCATTTT	CASSSAGGNQPQHF
TRBV30	TRBJ1-2	-	-	TGTGCCTGGAGTGGGGGGCTGGACAGTCATGGCTACACCTTC	CAWSGGLDSHGYTF
TRBV7-6	TRBJ2-1	-	many	TGTGCCAGCAGCTTAGTCGGCAACTACAATGAGCAGTTCTTC	CASSLVGNYNEQFF
TRBV30	TRBJ1-1	-	few	TGTGCCTGGAGTGGATCCAGGAACACTGAAGCTTTCTTT	CAWSGSRNTEAFF
TRBV15	TRBJ2-6	TRBD1	-	TGTGCCACCGCCAGGGGGAGCTCTGGGGCCAACGTCCTGACTTTC	CATARGSSGANVLTF
TRBV3-1/TRBV3-2	TRBJ1-1	-	-	TGTGCCAGCAGCCAAGATTCTTTCTCCACAGGGACGGGCACTGAAGCTTTCTTT	CASSQDSFSTGTGTEAFF
TRBV5-1	TRBJ2-6	-	-	TGCGCCAGCAGCTTGATATCTGGGGCCAACGTCCTGACTTTC	CASSLISGANVLTF
TRBV14	TRBJ1-2	-	-	TGTGCCAGCAGCCAACGTGGAGGGGTCGTAGGCTACACCTTC	CASSQRGGVVGYTF
TRBV11-2	TRBJ2-3	TRBD2	-	TGTGCCAGCAGCTTAGACATTCGACTAGCGGGAGAAGTTACGCAGTATTTT	CASSLDIRLAGEVTQYF
TRBV29-1	TRBJ2-7	-	-	TGCAGCGTTGTGATCTCCTACGAGCAGTACTTC	CSVVISYEQYF
TRBV11-3	TRBJ2-1	TRBD2	-	TGTGCCAGCAGCTTGTTTGGCGGGGGGTTGAATGAGCAGTTCTTC	CASSLFGGGLNEQFF
TRBV10-3	TRBJ2-3	-	-	TGTGCCATCAGTGAGTCCACCGGACGCACAGATACGCAGTATTTT	CAISESTGRTDTQYF
TRBV7-6	TRBJ1-6	-	-	TGTGCCAGCAGCTTAGAAGGGCCCCCTTATAATTCACCCCTCCACTTT	CASSLEGPPYNSPLHF
TRBV2	TRBJ1-5	TRBD1	-	TGTGCCAGCAGGCGGACAGGGATCGACAGCAATCAGCCCCAGCATTTT	CASRRTGIDSNQPQHF
TRBV28	TRBJ1-2	-	-	TGTGCCAGCAGTCCCCGGGGGGGGTCGGGGTATGGCTACACCTTC	CASSPRGGSGYGYTF
TRBV7-2	TRBJ1-1	-	-	TGTGCCAGCAGCTTAGCGGTGTGGACAGCGAACACTGAAGCTTTCTTT	CASSLAVWTANTEAFF